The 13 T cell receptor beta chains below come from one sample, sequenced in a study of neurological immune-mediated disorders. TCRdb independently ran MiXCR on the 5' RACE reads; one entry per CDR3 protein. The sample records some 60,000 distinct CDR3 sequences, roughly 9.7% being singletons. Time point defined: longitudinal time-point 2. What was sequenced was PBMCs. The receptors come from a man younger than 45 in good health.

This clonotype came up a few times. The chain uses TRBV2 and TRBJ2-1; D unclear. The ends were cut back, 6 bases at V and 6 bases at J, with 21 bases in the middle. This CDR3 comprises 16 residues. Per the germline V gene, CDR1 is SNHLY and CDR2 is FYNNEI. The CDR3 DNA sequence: TGTGCCAGCAGCGACCGCCTCTCTTTGAGTGGCAATGAGCAGTTCTTC. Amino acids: CASSDRLSLSGNEQFF.

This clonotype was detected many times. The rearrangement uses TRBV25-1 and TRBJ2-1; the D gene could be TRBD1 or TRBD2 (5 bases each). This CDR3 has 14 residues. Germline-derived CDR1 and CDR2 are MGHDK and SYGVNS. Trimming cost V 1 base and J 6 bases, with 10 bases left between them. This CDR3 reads CASSEFGDGNEQFF. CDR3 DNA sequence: TGTGCCAGCAGTGAATTTGGGGACGGCAATGAGCAGTTCTTC.

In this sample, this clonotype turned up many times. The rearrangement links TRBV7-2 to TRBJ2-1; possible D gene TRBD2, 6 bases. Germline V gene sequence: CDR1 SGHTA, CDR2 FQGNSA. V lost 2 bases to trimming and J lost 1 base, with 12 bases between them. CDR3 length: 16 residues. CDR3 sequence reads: CASSLRLVLSYNEQFF. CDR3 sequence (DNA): TGTGCCAGCAGCTTAAGACTAGTGCTTTCCTACAATGAGCAGTTCTTC. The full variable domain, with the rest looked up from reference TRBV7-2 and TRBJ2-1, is GAGVSQSPSNKVTEKGKDVELRCDPISGHTALYWYRQSLGQGLEFLIYFQGNSAPDKSGLPSDRFSAERTGGSVSTLTIQRTQQEDSAVYLCASSLRLVLSYNEQFFGPGTRLTVL.

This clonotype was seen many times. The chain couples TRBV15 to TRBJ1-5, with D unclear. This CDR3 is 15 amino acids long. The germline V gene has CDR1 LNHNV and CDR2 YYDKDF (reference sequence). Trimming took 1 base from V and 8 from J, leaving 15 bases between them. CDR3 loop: CATSRGDNLLEPQHF. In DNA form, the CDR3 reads TGTGCCACCAGCAGAGGAGACAACCTTTTGGAGCCCCAGCATTTT.

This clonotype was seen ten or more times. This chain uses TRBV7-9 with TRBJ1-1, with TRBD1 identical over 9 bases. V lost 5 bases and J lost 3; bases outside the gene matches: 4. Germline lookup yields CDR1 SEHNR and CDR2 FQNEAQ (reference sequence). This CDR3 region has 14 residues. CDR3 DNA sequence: TGTGCCAGCAGCCGGCGACAGGGGGACACTGAAGCTTTCTTT. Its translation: CASSRRQGDTEAFF. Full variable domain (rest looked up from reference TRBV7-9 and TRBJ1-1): DTGVSQNPRHKITKRGQNVTFRCDPISEHNRLYWYRQTLGQGPEFLTYFQNEAQLEKSRLLSDRFSAERPKGSFSTLEIQRTEQGDSAMYLCASSRRQGDTEAFFGQGTRLTVV.

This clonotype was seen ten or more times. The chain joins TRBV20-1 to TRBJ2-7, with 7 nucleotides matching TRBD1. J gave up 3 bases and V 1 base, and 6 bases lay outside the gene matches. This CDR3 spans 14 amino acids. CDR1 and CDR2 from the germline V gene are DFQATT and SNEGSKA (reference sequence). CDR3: CSARGSGGHYEQYF. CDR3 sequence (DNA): TGCAGTGCTAGAGGATCAGGGGGACACTACGAGCAGTACTTC.

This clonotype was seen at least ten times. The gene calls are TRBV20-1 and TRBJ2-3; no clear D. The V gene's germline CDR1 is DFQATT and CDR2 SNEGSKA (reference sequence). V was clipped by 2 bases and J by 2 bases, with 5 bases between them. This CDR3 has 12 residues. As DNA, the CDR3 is TGCAGTGCTAGAAGTTCCACAGATACGCAGTATTTT. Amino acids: CSARSSTDTQYF.

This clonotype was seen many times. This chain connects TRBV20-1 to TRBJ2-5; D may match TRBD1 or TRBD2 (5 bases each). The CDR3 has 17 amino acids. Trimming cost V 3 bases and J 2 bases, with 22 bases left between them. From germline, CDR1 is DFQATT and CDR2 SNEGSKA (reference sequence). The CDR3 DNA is TGCAGTGCTAGCAATCCCCCTCAGACCGGGACGCAAGAGACCCAGTACTTC. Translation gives CSASNPPQTGTQETQYF.

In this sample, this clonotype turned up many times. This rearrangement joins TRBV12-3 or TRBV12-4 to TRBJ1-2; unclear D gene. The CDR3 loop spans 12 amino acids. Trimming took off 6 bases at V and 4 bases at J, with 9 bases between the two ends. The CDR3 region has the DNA TGTGCCAGCAGACAGACACTCTATGGCTACACCTTC. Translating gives CASRQTLYGYTF.

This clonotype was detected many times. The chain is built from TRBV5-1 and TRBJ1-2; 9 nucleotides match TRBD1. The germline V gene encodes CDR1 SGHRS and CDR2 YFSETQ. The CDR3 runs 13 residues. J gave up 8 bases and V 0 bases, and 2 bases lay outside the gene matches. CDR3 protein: CASSLVTGGGYTF. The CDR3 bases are TGCGCCAGCAGCTTGGTTACAGGGGGCGGCTACACCTTC.

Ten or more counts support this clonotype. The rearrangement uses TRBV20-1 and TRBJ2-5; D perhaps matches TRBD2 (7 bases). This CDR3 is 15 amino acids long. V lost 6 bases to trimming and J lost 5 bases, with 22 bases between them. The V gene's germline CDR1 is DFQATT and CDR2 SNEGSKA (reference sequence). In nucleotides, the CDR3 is TGCAGTGCCCCGGAAGGGGGGAGGGCTCAGGAGACCCAGTACTTC. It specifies CSAPEGGRAQETQYF.

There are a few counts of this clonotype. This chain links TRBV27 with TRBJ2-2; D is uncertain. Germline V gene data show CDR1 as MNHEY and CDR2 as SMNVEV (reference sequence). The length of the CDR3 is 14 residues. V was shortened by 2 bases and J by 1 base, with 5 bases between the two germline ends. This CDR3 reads CASSLGRNTGELFF. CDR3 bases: TGTGCCAGCAGTTTAGGTCGGAACACCGGGGAGCTGTTTTTT.

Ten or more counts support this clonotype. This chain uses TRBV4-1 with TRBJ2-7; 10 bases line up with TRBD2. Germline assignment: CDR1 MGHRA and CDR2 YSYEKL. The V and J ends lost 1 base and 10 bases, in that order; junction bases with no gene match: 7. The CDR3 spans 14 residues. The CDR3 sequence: CASSQAASGRNQYF. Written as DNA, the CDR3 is TGCGCCAGCAGCCAAGCGGCTAGCGGGAGAAATCAGTACTTC.